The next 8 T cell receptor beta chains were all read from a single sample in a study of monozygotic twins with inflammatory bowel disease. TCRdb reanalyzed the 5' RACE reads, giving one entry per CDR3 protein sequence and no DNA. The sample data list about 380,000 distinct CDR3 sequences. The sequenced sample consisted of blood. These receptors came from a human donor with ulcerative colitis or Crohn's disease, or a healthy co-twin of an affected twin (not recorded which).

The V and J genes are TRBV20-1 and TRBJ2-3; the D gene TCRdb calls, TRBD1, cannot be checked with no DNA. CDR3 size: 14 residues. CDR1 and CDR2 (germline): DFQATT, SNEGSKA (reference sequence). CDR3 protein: CSASPRGGTDTQYF.

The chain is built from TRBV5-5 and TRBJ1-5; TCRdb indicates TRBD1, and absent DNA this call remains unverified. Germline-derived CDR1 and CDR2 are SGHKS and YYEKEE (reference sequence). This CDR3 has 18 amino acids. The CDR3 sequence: CASSLAGTGALSNQPQHF.

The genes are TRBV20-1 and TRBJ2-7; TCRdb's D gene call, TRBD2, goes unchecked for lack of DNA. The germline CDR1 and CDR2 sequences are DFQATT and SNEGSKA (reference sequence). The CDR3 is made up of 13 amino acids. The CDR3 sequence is CSATSGGHYEQYF.

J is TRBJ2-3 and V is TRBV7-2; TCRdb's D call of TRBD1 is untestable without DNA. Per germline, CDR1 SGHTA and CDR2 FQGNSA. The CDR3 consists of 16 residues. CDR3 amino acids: CASSLERGGGADTQYF.

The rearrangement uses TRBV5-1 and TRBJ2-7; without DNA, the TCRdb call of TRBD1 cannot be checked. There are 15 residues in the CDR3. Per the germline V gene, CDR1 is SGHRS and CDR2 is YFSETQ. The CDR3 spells CASSLAGTGFSEQYF.

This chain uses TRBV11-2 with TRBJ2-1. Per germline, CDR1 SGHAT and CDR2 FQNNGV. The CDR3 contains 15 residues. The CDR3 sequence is CASSLDRSSYNEQFF.

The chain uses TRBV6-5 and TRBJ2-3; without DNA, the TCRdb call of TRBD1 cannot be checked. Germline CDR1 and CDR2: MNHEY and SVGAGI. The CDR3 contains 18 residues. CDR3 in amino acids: CASSYRDHRDRVTDTQYF.

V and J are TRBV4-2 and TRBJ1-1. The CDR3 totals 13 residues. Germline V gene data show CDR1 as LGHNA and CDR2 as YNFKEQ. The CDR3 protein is CASSHDKGTEAFF.